Shown below are 13 T cell receptor beta chains from a single sample sequenced in a study of T cells in Graves' hyperthyroidism and ophthalmopathy. The CDR3 regions of TCR beta were amplified from RNA transcripts. In the first-round RT-PCR of the TCR CDR3, the HTBI primer set was used. TCRdb processed the multiplex PCR reads anew with MiXCR; each CDR3 protein has one entry. The sample has 450,000 to 500,000 distinct CDR3 sequences; 20% to 25% are singletons. Sequencing was performed on blood. These receptors all stem from a woman in her seventies with Graves' ophthalmopathy.

The rearrangement links TRBV30 to TRBJ1-6; D is undetermined. The CDR3 covers 19 residues. CDR1 and CDR2 from the germline V gene are GTSNPN and SVGIG (reference sequence). V was clipped by 1 base and J by 0 bases, with 19 bases between them. This CDR3 reads CAWSDSGYKGSSYNSPLHF. CDR3 nucleotides: TGTGCCTGGAGTGATTCCGGTTATAAGGGCAGCTCCTATAATTCACCCCTCCACTTT. Combining the CDR3 with reference TRBV30 and TRBJ1-6 gives the whole variable domain SQTIHQWPATLVQPVGSPLSLECTVEGTSNPNLYWYRQAAGRGLQLLFYSVGIGQISSEVPQNLSASRPQDRQFILSSKKLLLSDSGFYLCAWSDSGYKGSSYNSPLHFGNGTRLTVT.

The chain combines TRBV6-1 with TRBJ2-2, with D hard to call. Germline V gene data show CDR1 as MNHNS and CDR2 as SASEGT. CDR3 length: 14 residues. Trimming removed 3 bases from V and 4 bases from J, with 9 bases in between. The CDR3 loop reads CASSDPGFTGELFF. The CDR3 DNA is TGTGCCAGCAGTGACCCCGGGTTCACCGGGGAGCTGTTTTTT.

This clonotype was seen many times. The chain links TRBV28 to TRBJ2-3; TRBD1 aligns across 7 bases. Germline CDR1 MDHEN, CDR2 SYDVKM. V was pared by 6 bases and J by 0 bases, with 9 bases of the junction left unmatched. This CDR3 contains 16 residues. The chain's CDR3 is CASSLDRVASTDTQYF. Written as DNA, the CDR3 is TGTGCCAGCAGCCTTGACAGGGTGGCGAGCACAGATACGCAGTATTTT.

This clonotype was detected ten times or more. The gene calls are TRBV2 and TRBJ2-7; D gene uncertain. Germline V lookup: CDR1 SNHLY, CDR2 FYNNEI. The V gene lost 4 bases and the J gene lost 0 bases, with 7 bases spanning the gap. The CDR3 has 13 amino acids. The CDR3 nucleotides read TGTGCCAGCAGTGGGGGATACTCCTACGAGCAGTACTTC. This sequence encodes CASSGGYSYEQYF. Looking up the rest from reference TRBV2 and TRBJ2-7 gives the full variable domain: EPEVTQTPSHQVTQMGQEVILRCVPISNHLYFYWYRQILGQKVEFLVSFYNNEISEKSEIFDDQFSVERPDGSNFTLKIRSTKLEDSAMYFCASSGGYSYEQYFGPGTRLTVT.

This clonotype was counted only a few times. The chain uses TRBV4-3 and TRBJ2-7; D may be TRBD2 (6 bases). V was shortened by 1 base and J by 5 bases, with 6 bases between the two germline ends. CDR1 and CDR2 (germline): LGHNA, YSLEER. The CDR3 loop spans 12 amino acids. In nucleotides, the CDR3 is TGCGCCAGCAGCCAAGGGGAGGACGAGCAGTACTTC. Its protein product is CASSQGEDEQYF.

This clonotype came up many times. The rearrangement uses TRBV12-3 or TRBV12-4 and TRBJ1-1, with TRBD1 matching 7 bases. The length of the CDR3 is 13 residues. V lost 5 bases and J lost 4; bases outside the gene matches: 4. The CDR3 region is CASSVQGSTEAFF. DNA of the CDR3: TGTGCCAGCAGTGTACAGGGGAGCACTGAAGCTTTCTTT.

The chain employs TRBV10-3 and TRBJ2-7, with TRBD2 identical over 7 bases. Germline lookup yields CDR1 ENHRY and CDR2 SYGVKD. This CDR3 is built from 12 residues. V was clipped by 11 bases and J by 4 bases; unmatched bases: 8. As DNA, the CDR3 is TGTGCCGCCGGGGGGAGGCTTTACGAGCAGTACTTC. Translated, it gives CAAGGRLYEQYF.

The sample holds a few counts of this clonotype. The V gene is TRBV5-1, the J gene TRBJ2-2; D is uncertain. The CDR3 loop spans 14 amino acids. With 3 bases removed from V and 0 bases from J, the gap between germline ends came to 6 bases. Germline V gene lookup returns CDR1 SGHRS and CDR2 YFSETQ. CDR3 protein: CASSSNTNTGELFF. The CDR3 nucleotides read TGCGCCAGCAGCTCTAACACGAACACCGGGGAGCTGTTTTTT.

This clonotype has a count of ten or more. The V and J genes are TRBV19 and TRBJ1-1; 7 bases fit TRBD1. The CDR3 has 17 amino acids. The V gene end was trimmed by 1 base and the J gene end by 1 base; junction bases not matched to a gene: 9. Germline CDR1 LNHDA, CDR2 SQIVND (reference sequence). The CDR3 coding sequence is TGTGCCAGTAGTATAGGGGGAACAGGGGAGTGGAACACTGAAGCTTTCTTT. Translating it yields CASSIGGTGEWNTEAFF.

This sequence joins TRBV5-8 and TRBJ1-1; D gene unclear. V dropped 2 bases and J dropped 6 bases, with 8 bases sitting between them. The CDR3 length is 12 residues. Germline loops: CDR1 SGHTS, CDR2 YDEGEE. The CDR3 DNA follows: TGTGCCAGCAGCTTCCCGGTTGCTGAAGCTTTCTTT. Encoded protein: CASSFPVAEAFF.

This clonotype showed up just a few times. The chain has TRBV5-1 and TRBJ2-1, with D unresolved. The CDR3 extends over 15 amino acids. From germline, CDR1 is SGHRS and CDR2 YFSETQ. V lost 0 bases, J lost 6 bases, and 13 bases lay in between. The CDR3 loop is CASSLGTLSGNEQFF. The DNA for the CDR3 is TGCGCCAGCAGCTTGGGGACCTTGAGTGGCAATGAGCAGTTCTTC.

J is TRBJ1-2 and V is TRBV12-3 or TRBV12-4; D is undetermined. The V end lost 5 bases, the J end lost 3 bases, and 7 bases lay between the germline ends. This CDR3 has 12 residues. CDR3 residues: CASSHRDYGYTF. CDR3 nucleotides: TGTGCCAGCAGTCATCGGGACTATGGCTACACCTTC.

The sample holds many counts of this clonotype. V is TRBV30 and J is TRBJ1-1; possibly TRBD1 for D (6 bases). The V gene lost 0 bases and the J gene lost 4 bases, with 15 bases spanning the gap. Germline CDR1 reads GTSNPN; CDR2 reads SVGIG (reference sequence). This CDR3 has 15 amino acids. The CDR3 nucleotides read TGTGCCTGGAGTGTACGGGGGGCGAGGGTCACTGAAGCTTTCTTT. It codes for CAWSVRGARVTEAFF.